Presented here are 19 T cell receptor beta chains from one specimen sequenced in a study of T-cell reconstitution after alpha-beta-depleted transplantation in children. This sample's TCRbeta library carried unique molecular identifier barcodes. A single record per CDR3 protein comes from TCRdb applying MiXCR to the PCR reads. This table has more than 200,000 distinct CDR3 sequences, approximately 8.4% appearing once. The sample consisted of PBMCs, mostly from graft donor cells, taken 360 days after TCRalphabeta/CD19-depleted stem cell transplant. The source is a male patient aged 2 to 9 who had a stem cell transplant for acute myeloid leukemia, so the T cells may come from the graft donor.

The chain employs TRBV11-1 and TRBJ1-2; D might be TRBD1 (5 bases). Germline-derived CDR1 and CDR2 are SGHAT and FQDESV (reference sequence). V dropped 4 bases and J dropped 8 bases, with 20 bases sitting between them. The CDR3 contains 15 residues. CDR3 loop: CASSSSATGARGYTF. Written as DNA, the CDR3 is TGTGCCAGCAGCTCGTCCGCTACTGGGGCCCGGGGCTACACCTTC.

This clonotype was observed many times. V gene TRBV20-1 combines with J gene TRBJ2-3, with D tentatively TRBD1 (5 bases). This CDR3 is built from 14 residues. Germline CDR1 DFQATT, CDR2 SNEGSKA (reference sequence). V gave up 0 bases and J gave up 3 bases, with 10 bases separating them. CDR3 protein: CSARDRSGTDTQYF. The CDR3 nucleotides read TGCAGTGCTAGAGATCGCTCAGGGACAGATACGCAGTATTTT.

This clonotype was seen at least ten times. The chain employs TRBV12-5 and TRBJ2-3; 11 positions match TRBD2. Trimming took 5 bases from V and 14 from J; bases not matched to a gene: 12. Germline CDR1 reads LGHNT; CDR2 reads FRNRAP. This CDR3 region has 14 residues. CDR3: CASGHPGLAENLYF. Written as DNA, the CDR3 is TGTGCTAGTGGTCACCCGGGACTAGCGGAAAACTTGTATTTT. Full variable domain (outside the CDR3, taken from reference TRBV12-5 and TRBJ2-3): DARVTQTPRHKVTEMGQEVTMRCQPILGHNTVFWYRQTMMQGLELLAYFRNRAPLDDSGMPKDRFSAEMPDATLATLKIQPSEPRDSAVYFCASGHPGLAENLYFGPGTRLTVL.

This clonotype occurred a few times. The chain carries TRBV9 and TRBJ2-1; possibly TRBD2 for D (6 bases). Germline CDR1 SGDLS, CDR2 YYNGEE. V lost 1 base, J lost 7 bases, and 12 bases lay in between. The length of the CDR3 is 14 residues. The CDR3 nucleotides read TGTGCCAGCAGCGTAACGGGAGCTCGGAATGAGCAGTTCTTC. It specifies CASSVTGARNEQFF.

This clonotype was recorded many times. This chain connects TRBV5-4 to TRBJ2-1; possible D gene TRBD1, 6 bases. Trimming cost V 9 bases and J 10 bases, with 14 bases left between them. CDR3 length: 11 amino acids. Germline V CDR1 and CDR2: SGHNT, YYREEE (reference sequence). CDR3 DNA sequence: TGTGCCATTAGAGCCGGGACAGAGCAGTTCTTC. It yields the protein CAIRAGTEQFF.

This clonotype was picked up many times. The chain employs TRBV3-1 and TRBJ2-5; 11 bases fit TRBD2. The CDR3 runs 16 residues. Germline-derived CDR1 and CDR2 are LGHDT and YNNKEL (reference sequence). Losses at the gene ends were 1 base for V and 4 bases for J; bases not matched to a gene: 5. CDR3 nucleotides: TGTGCCAGCAGCCAAGGCGAGCTAGCGGGGGGAGAGACCCAGTACTTC. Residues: CASSQGELAGGETQYF.

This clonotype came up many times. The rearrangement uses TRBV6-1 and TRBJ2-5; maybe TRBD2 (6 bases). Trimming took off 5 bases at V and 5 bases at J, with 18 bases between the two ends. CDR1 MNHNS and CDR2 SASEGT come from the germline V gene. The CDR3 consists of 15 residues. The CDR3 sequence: CASSPEGPRGETQYF. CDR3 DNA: TGTGCCAGCAGTCCTGAGGGTCCTCGGGGGGAGACCCAGTACTTC.

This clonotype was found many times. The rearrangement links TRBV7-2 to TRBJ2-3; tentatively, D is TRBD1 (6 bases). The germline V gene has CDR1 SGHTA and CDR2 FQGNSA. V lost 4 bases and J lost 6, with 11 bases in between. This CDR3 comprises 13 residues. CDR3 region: CASSYRVGDTQYF. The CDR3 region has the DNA TGTGCCAGCAGCTACAGGGTTGGGGATACGCAGTATTTT.

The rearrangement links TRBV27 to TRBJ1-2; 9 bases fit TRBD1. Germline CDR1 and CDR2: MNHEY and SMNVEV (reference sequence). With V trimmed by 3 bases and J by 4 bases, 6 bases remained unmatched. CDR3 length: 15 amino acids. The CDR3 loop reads CASSFKQGALYGYTF. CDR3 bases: TGTGCCAGCAGTTTTAAACAGGGGGCCCTCTATGGCTACACCTTC.

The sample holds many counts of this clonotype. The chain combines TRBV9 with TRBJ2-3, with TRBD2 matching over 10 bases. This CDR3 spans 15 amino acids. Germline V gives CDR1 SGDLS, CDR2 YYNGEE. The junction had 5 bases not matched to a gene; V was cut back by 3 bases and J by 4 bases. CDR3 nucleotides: TGTGCCAGCAGCGACCCAGCGGGAGGGGCAGATACGCAGTATTTT. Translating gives CASSDPAGGADTQYF.

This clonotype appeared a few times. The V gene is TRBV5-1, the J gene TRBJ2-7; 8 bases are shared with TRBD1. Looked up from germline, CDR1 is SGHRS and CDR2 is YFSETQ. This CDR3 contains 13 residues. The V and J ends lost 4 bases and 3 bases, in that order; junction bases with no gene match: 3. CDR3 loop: CASSVDRGYEQYV. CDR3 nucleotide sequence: TGCGCCAGCAGCGTAGACAGGGGCTACGAGCAGTACGTC.

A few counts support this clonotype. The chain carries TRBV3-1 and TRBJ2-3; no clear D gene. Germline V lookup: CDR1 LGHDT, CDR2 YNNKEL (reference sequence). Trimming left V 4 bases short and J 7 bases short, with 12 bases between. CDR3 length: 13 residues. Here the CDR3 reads CASSPPFLNTQYF. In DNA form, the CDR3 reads TGTGCCAGCAGCCCACCCTTCCTGAATACGCAGTATTTT.

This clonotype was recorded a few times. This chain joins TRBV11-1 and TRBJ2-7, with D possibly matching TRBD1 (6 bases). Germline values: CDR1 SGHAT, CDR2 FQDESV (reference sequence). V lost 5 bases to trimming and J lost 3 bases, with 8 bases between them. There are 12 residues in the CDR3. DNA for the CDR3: TGTGCCAGCAGCAAAGGGGGCTACGAGCAGTACGTC. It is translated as CASSKGGYEQYV.

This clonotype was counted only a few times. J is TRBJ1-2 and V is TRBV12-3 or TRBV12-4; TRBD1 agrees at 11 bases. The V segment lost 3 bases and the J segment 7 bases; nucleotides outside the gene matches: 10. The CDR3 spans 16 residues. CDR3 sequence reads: CASSFGTGGRVVGYTF. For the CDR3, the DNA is TGTGCCAGCAGTTTCGGGACAGGGGGAAGAGTTGTTGGCTACACCTTC.

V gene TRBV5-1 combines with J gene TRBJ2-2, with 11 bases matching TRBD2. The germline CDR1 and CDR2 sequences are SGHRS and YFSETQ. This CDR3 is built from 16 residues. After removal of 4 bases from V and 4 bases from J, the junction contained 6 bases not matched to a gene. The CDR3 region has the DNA TGCGCCAGCAGCCACCCGCTAGCGGGGGGCACCGGGGAGCTGTTTTTT. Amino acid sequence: CASSHPLAGGTGELFF.

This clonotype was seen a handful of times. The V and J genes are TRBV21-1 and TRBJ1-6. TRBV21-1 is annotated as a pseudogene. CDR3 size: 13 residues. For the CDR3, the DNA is TGTGCCAGCAACGCATTCTTGAATTCACCCCTCCACTTT. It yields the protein CASNAFLNSPLHF.

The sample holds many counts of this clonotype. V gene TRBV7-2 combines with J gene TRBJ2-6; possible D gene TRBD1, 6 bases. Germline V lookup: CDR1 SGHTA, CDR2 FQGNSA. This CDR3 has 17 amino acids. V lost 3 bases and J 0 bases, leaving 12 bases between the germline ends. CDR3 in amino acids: CASSFRGYHSGANVLTF. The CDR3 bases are TGTGCCAGCAGCTTTAGGGGGTACCACTCTGGGGCCAACGTCCTGACTTTC.

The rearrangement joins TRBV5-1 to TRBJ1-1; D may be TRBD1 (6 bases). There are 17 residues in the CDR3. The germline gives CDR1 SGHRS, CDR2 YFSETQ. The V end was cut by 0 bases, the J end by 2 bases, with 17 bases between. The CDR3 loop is CASSLDSGGDLNTEAFF. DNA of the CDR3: TGCGCCAGCAGCTTGGATTCCGGGGGCGACCTTAACACTGAAGCTTTCTTT.

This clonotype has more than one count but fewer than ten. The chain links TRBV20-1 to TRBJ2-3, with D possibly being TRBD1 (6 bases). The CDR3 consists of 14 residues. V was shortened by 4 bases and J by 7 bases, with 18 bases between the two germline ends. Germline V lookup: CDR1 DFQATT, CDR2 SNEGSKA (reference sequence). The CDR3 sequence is CSATLAGASNTQYF. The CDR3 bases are TGCAGTGCTACGTTGGCAGGGGCTTCGAATACGCAGTATTTT.